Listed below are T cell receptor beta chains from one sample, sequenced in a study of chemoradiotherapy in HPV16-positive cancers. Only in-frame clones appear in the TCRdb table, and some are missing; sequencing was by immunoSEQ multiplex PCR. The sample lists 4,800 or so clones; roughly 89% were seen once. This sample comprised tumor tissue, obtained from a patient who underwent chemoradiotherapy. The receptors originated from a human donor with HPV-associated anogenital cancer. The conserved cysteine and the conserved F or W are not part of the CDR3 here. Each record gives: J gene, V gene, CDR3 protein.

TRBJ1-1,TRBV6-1,ASRVTEAF
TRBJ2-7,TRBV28,ASSYKLAGERAEQY
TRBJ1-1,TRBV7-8,ASSLRLWGIEAF
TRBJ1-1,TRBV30,AWDRGGTEAF
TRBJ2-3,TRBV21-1,ASTFPRGADTQY
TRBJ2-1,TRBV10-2,ASSELAGGLF
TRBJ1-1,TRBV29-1,SGGHPRGTEAF
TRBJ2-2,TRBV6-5,ATTGSNTGELF
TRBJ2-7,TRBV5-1,ASSLGTGASAYYEQY
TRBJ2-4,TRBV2,ASSEARLNIQY
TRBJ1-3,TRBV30,AWSVTGNTIY
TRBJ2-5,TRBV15,ATSNRGLQETQY
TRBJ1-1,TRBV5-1,ASSAQGINTEAF
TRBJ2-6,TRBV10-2,ASSRIISGANVLT
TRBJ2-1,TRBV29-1,SVEDLGSSNEQF
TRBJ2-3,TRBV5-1,ASSNRGRDTQY
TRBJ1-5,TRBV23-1,ASSQSGVPGGLNQPQH
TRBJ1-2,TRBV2,ASRDRGHGYT
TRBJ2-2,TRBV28,ATQGTGELF
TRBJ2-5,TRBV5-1,ASSPEGGAQETQY
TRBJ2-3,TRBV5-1,ASSTGTSGGTDTQY
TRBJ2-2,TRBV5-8,ASSLPGLRDGELF
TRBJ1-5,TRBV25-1,ASSKTYSNQPQH
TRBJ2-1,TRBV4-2,ASSQGRDYFNEQF
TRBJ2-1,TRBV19,ASRDRGNLPYNEQF